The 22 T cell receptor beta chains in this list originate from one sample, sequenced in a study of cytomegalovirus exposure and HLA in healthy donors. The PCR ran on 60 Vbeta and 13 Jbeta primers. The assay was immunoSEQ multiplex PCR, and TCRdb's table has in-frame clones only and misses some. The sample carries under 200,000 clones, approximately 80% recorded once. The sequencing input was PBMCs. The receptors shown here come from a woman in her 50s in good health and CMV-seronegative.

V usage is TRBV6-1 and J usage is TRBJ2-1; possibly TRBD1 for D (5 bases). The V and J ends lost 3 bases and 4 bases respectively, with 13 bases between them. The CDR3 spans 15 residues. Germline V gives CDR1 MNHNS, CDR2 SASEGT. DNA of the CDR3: TGTGCCAGCAGTGAGGCCAGGGCCTCTTACAATGAGCAGTTCTTC. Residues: CASSEARASYNEQFF.

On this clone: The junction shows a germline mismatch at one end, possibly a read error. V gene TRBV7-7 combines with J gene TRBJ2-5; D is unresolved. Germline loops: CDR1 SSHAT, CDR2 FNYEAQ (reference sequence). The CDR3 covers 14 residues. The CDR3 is CASSLAVAEETQYF. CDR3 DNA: TGTGCTAGCAGCTTGGCGGTGGCGGAAGAGACCCAGTACTTC.

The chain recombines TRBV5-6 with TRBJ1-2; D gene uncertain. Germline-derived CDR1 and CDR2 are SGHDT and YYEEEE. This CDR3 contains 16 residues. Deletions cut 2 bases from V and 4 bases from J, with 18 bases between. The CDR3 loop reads CASSLGTVGIGYGYTF. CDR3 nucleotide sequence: TGTGCCAGCAGCTTAGGTACAGTGGGTATAGGCTATGGCTACACCTTC.

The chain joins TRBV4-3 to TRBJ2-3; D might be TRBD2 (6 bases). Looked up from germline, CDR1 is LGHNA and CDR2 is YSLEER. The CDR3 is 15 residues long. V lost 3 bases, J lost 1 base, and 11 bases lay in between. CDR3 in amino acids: CASSQPGGGTDTQYF. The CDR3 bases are TGCGCCAGCAGCCAGCCTGGCGGGGGCACAGATACGCAGTATTTT.

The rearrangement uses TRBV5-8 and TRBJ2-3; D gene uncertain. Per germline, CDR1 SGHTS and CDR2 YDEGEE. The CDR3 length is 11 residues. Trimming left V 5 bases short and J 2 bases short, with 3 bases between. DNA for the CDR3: TGTGCCAGCAGGGCCACAGATACGCAGTATTTT. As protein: CASRATDTQYF.

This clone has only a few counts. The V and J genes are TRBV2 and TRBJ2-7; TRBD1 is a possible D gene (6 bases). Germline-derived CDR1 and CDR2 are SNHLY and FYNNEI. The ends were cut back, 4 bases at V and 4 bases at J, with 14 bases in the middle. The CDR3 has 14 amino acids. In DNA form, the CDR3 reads TGTGCCAGCAGTGCTGTTGGGGGCAAGTACGAGCAGTACTTC. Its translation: CASSAVGGKYEQYF.

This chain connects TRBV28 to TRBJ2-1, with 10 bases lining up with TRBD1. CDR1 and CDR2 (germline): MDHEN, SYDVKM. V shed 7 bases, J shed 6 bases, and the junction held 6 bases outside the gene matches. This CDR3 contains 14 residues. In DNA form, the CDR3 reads TGTGCCAGCATTCTCCGGGACAGGGGCAATGAGCAGTTCTTC. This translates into CASILRDRGNEQFF.

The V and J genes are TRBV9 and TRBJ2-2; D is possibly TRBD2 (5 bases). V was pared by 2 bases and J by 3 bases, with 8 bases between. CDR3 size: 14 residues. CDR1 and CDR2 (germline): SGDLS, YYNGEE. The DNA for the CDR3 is TGTGCCAGCAGCGTGTCGGGGTACACCGGGGAGCTGTTTTTT. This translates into CASSVSGYTGELFF.

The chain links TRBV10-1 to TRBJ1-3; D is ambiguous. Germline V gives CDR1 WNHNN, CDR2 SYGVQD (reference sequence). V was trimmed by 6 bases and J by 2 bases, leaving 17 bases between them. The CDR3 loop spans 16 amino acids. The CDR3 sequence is CASSRGVGRTGNTIYF. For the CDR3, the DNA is TGCGCCAGCAGCCGGGGAGTAGGAAGGACTGGAAACACCATATATTTT.

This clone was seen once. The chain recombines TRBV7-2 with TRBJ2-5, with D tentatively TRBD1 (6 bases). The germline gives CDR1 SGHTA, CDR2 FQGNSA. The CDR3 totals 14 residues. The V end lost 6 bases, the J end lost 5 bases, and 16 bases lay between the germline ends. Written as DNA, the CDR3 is TGTGCCAGCAGACCATCAGGGGTCGGTGAGACCCAGTACTTC. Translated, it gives CASRPSGVGETQYF. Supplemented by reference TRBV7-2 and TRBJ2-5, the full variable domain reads GAGVSQSPSNKVTEKGKDVELRCDPISGHTALYWYRQSLGQGLEFLIYFQGNSAPDKSGLPSDRFSAERTGGSVSTLTIQRTQQEDSAVYLCASRPSGVGETQYFGPGTRLLVL.

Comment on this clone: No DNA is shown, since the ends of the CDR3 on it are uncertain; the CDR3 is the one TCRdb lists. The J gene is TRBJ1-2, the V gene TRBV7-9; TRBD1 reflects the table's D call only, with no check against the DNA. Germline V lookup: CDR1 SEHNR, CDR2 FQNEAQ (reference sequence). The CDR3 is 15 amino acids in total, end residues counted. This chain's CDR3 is CASSLVGTGAASVTF.

The CDR3 sequence: CASSADSSYNSPLHF. The CDR3 DNA sequence: TGTGCCAGCAGTGCCGATAGCTCCTATAATTCACCCCTCCACTTT. The V gene is TRBV2, the J gene TRBJ1-6; unclear D gene. Germline values: CDR1 SNHLY, CDR2 FYNNEI. With 4 bases removed from V and 0 bases from J, the gap between germline ends came to 7 bases. The CDR3 runs 15 residues.

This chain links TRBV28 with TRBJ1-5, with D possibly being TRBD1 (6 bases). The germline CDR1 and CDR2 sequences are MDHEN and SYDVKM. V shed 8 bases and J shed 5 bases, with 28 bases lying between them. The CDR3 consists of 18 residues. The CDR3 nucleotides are TGTGCCAGCCCCGGATCGGACGGGGACGGGACAATGGATCAGCCCCAGCATTTT. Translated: CASPGSDGDGTMDQPQHF.

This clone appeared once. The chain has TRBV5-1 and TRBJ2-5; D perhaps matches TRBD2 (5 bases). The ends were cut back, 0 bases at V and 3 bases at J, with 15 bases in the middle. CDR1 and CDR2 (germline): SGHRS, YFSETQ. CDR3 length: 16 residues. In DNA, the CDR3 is TGCGCCAGCAGCTTGGGGGATGGAGGCGGTGAAGAGACCCAGTACTTC. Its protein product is CASSLGDGGGEETQYF.

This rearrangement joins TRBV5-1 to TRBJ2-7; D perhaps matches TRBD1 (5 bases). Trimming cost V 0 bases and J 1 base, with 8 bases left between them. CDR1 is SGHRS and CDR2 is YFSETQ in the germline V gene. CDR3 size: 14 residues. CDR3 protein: CASSLVQASYEQYF. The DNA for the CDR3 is TGCGCCAGCAGCTTGGTACAGGCTTCCTACGAGCAGTACTTC.

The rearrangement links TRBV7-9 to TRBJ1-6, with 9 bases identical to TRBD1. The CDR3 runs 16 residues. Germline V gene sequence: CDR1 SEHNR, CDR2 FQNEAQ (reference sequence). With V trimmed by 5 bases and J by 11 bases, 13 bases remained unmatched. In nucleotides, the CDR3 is TGTGCCAGCAGCCACGCGCGCGGGACAGGGACCCCACCCCTCCACTTT. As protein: CASSHARGTGTPPLHF. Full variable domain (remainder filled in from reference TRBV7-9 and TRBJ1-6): DTGVSQNPRHKITKRGQNVTFRCDPISEHNRLYWYRQTLGQGPEFLTYFQNEAQLEKSRLLSDRFSAERPKGSFSTLEIQRTEQGDSAMYLCASSHARGTGTPPLHFGNGTRLTVT.

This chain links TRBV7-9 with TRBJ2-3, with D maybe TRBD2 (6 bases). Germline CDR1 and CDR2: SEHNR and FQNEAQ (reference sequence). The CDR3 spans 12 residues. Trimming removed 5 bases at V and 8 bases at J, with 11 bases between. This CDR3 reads CASSPSGSTQYF. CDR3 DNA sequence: TGTGCCAGCAGCCCATCCGGGAGTACGCAGTATTTT.

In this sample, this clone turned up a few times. CDR3 nucleotides: TGTGCCAGTAGGGGGGGATTAGGGATTGGAAGCAATCAGCCCCAGCATTTT. This gives the protein CASRGGLGIGSNQPQHF. The gene calls are TRBV19 and TRBJ1-5, with TRBD1 as a possible D gene (5 bases). Germline V gene data show CDR1 as LNHDA and CDR2 as SQIVND (reference sequence). With 6 bases removed from V and 1 base from J, the gap between germline ends came to 19 bases. This CDR3 comprises 17 residues.

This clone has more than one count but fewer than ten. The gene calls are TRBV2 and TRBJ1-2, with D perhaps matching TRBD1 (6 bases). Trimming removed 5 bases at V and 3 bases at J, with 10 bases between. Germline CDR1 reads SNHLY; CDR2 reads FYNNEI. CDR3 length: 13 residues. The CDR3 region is CASSQGRDYGYTF. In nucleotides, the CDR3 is TGTGCCAGCAGTCAGGGGAGGGACTATGGCTACACCTTC.

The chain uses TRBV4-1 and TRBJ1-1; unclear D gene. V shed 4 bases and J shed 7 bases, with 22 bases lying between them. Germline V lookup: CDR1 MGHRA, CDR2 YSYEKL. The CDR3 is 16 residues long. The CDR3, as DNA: TGCGCCAGCAGCCCCACCCGGGGAGCGGGTTGGCTTGAAGCTTTCTTT. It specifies CASSPTRGAGWLEAFF.

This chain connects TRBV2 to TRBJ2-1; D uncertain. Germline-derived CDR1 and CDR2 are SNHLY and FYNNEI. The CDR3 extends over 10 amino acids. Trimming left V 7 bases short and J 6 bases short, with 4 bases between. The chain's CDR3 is CASTGNEQFF. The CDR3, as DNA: TGTGCCAGCACAGGCAATGAGCAGTTCTTC.

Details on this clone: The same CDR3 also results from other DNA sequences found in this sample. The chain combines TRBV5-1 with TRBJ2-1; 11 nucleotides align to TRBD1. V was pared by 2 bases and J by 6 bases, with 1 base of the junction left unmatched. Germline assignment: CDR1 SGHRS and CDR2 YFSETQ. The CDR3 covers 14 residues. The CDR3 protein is CASSLGTGGNEQFF. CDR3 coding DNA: TGCGCCAGCAGCTTAGGGACAGGGGGCAATGAGCAGTTCTTC.